This T cell receptor (beta chain) was identified in a study of cytomegalovirus exposure and HLA in healthy donors. For the study at large: Approximately 80 million unique TCRs, all from HLA-typed donors, were included in an early release of the data. Of 300 to 500 genotyped donors, roughly 80% clustered with self-reported Caucasian donors.

The germline V gene encodes CDR1 MGHDK and CDR2 SYGVNS. V shed 5 bases and J 0 bases; nucleotides not matched to a gene: 9. The CDR3 has 16 residues. Study-wide results and limits: Other equally common chains were less clonally expanded than HLA-associated TCR beta chains, a later analysis showed. In a later analysis, the majority of CMV-associated beta chains seemingly showed HLA restriction.

The primer mix had 60 Vbeta and 13 Jbeta primers. Sequenced by immunoSEQ multiplex PCR; TCRdb stores in-frame clones only, minus some. The table includes 130,000 to 150,000 clones, about 84% detected once. This clone came up a few times. Its antigen is still unknown. The chain carries TRBV25-1 and TRBJ2-7; the match to TRBD1 covers 8 bases. Sequencing was performed on PBMCs. The receptor was derived from a woman aged 18-29 years in good health and CMV-seropositive. The CDR3 loop is CASSSTGQATSYEQYF. CDR3 nucleotides: TGTGCCAGCAGTTCCACGGGACAGGCAACCTCCTACGAGCAGTACTTC.